The present T cell receptor (beta chain) was sequenced within a study of blood T cell repertoires in COVID-19. Overall study context: Acute-phase and convalescent COVID-19 samples originated in the United States, Italy and Spain.

As originally analysed: From reference gene primer amplification, estimates of nucleated cell counts were derived. Generated by immunoSEQ multiplex PCR, the TCRdb table keeps only in-frame clones and is missing some. The V and J calls and clone size come from that table; D and trimming were worked out from the DNA. The repertoire consists of around 72,000 clones, with approximately 83% occurring once and the leading ten covering roughly 4.7%. The CDR3 is 13 amino acids. V shed 8 bases and J 7 bases; nucleotides not matched to a gene: 5. The germline V gene has CDR1 LNHDA and CDR2 SQIVND (reference sequence).

What was sequenced was peripheral blood. The sequence was obtained from an older woman with acute or convalescent COVID-19. The chain joins TRBV19 to TRBJ1-6, with 7 bases fitting TRBD1. CDR3 sequence: CASAVRGNSPLHF. The CDR3 DNA follows: TGTGCCAGTGCCGTCAGGGGGAATTCACCCCTCCACTTT.